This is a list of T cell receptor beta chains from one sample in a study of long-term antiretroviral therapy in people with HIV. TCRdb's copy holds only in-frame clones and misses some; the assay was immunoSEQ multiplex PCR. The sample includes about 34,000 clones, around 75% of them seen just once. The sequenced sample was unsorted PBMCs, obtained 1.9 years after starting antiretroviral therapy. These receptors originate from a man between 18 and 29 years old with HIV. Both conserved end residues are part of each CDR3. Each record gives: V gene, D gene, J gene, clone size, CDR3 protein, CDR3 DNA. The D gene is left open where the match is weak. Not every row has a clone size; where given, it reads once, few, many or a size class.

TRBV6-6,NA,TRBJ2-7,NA,CASSLLYEQYF,TGTGCCAGCAGTTTACTCTACGAGCAGTACTTC
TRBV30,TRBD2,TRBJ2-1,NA,CATNPPAGVNEQFF,TGTGCCACAAACCCCCCAGCGGGGGTCAATGAGCAGTTCTTC
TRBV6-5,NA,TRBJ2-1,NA,CASSYSRVYNEQFF,TGTGCCAGCAGTTACTCGAGAGTTTACAATGAGCAGTTCTTC
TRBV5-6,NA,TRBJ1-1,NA,CASSLGLSEGAEAFF,TGTGCCAGCAGCTTGGGGTTGTCAGAGGGAGCTGAAGCTTTCTTT
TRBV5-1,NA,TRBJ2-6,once,CASSNRSGANVLTF,TGCGCCAGCAGCAACCGCTCTGGGGCCAACGTCCTGACTTTC
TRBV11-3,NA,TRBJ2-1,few,CASSSGLAYNEQFF,TGTGCCAGCAGCTCGGGCTTAGCCTACAATGAGCAGTTCTTC
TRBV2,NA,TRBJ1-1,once,CASSLSGHMNTEAFF,TGTGCCAGCAGTTTATCAGGGCACATGAACACTGAAGCTTTCTTT
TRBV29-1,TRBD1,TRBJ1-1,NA,CSTRQGDAEAFF,TGCAGCACCAGACAGGGGGACGCTGAAGCTTTCTTT
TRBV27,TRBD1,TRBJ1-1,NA,CASSLSTGAAVNTEAFF,TGTGCCAGCAGTTTATCGACAGGGGCCGCAGTGAACACTGAAGCTTTCTTT
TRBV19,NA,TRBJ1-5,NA,CASSMRSNNQPQHF,TGTGCCAGTAGTATGAGGAGTAATAATCAGCCCCAGCATTTT
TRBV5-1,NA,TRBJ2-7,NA,CASRPQTGSDEQYF,TGCGCCAGCCGCCCACAAACAGGGTCCGACGAGCAGTACTTC
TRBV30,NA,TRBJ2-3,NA,CAWSVGTASTDTQYF,TGTGCCTGGAGTGTGGGGACTGCTAGCACAGATACGCAGTATTTT
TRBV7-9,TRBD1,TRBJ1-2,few,CASSHSNPNRGQRGYTF,TGTGCCAGCAGCCACAGCAACCCGAACAGGGGGCAAAGGGGCTACACCTTC
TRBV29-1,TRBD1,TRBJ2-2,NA,CSYRGINTGELFF,TGCAGCTACAGGGGCATTAACACCGGGGAGCTGTTTTTT
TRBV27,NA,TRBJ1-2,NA,CASSLYFRTGAVYGYTF,TGTGCCAGCAGTTTATACTTCCGAACAGGAGCGGTCTATGGCTACACCTTC
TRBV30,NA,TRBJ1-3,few,CAWSVEFSLHHQWRINTIYF,TGTGCCTGGAGTGTCGAGTTCAGCCTTCACCATCAGTGGCGGATAAACACCATATATTTT
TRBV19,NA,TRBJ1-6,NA,CASSIWESSYNSPLHF,TGTGCCAGTAGTATCTGGGAGAGCTCCTATAATTCACCCCTCCACTTT
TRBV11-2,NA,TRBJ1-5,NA,CASSLDSYQPQHF,TGTGCCAGCAGCTTAGACTCCTATCAGCCCCAGCATTTT
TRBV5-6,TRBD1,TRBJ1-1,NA,CASSGAGGGTEAFF,TGTGCCAGCAGCGGGGCAGGGGGAGGCACTGAAGCTTTCTTT
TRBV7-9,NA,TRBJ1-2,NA,CASSLKYGDGYTF,TGTGCCAGCAGCTTGAAATACGGTGACGGCTACACCTTC